This paragraph covers one T cell receptor (beta chain) sequence. This sample is part of a study of cytomegalovirus exposure and HLA in healthy donors. V was clipped by 5 bases and J by 7 bases; unmatched bases: 8. Germline-derived CDR1 and CDR2 are LNHDA and SQIVND (reference sequence). The CDR3 spans 15 residues. Amplification used 60 Vbeta primers and 13 Jbeta primers. Profiling relied on immunoSEQ multiplex PCR, and the TCRdb table lists in-frame clones only, not all of them. This sample carries under 200,000 clones, approximately 70% of them seen once, and the ten largest clones take less than 3.5%.

Sequenced input: PBMCs. V is TRBV19 and J is TRBJ1-6; 7 bases match TRBD1. This TCR was sampled from a middle-aged woman in good health and CMV-seropositive. DNA for the CDR3: TGTGCCAGTAGTCTCCAAGGGGGCTTAAATTCACCCCTCCACTTT. Protein product: CASSLQGGLNSPLHF.